The next 17 T cell receptor beta chains were all read from a single sample in a study of identical twins. TCRdb ran MiXCR on the 5' RACE reads and lists one entry per CDR3 protein. The sample includes 1.5 million to 2 million distinct CDR3 sequences, less than 35% seen only once; the top ten take under 0.35%. Material: cord blood. Receptors were obtained from a newborn girl in good health.

This clonotype was found a few times. The V gene is TRBV20-1, the J gene TRBJ1-1; D might be TRBD1 (5 bases). From germline, CDR1 is DFQATT and CDR2 SNEGSKA (reference sequence). The germline V and J ends were trimmed by 3 bases and 0 bases, with 11 bases remaining between them. The CDR3 is 14 residues long. CDR3 loop: CSASYGGMNTEAFF. As DNA, the CDR3 is TGCAGTGCTAGTTATGGGGGAATGAACACTGAAGCTTTCTTT.

This clonotype was seen more than once but under ten times. The chain links TRBV5-1 to TRBJ2-3; 12 nucleotides agree with TRBD2. V lost 0 bases to trimming and J lost 1 base; unmatched junction nucleotides: 3. Germline-derived CDR1 and CDR2 are SGHRS and YFSETQ. This CDR3 spans 17 amino acids. The CDR3: CASSLGTSGIRTDTQYF. In nucleotides, the CDR3 is TGCGCCAGCAGCTTGGGGACTAGCGGGATCCGCACAGATACGCAGTATTTT.

The chain links TRBV5-1 to TRBJ1-6; D not certain. The CDR3 extends over 13 amino acids. The V gene lost 5 bases and the J gene lost 8 bases, with 11 bases spanning the gap. In germline, CDR1 is SGHRS, CDR2 YFSETQ. The CDR3 coding sequence is TGCGCCAGCAGGAAGGACGGGGATTCACCCCTCCACTTT. Protein sequence: CASRKDGDSPLHF.

The V call is TRBV11-2, the J call TRBJ2-3; D unclear. V dropped 3 bases and J dropped 4 bases, with 14 bases sitting between them. This CDR3 contains 15 residues. CDR1 is SGHAT, CDR2 FQNNGV, per germline. CDR3 in DNA: TGTGCCAGCAGCTTTGTAGGTGATGCCGCAGATACGCAGTATTTT. Protein product: CASSFVGDAADTQYF.

This clonotype was found a few times. This chain links TRBV3-1 with TRBJ2-3, with 13 bases that match TRBD2. CDR3 length: 18 amino acids. The germline V gene has CDR1 LGHDT and CDR2 YNNKEL (reference sequence). J lost 3 bases, V lost 1 base, and 7 bases had no gene match. The CDR3 region is CASSQALAGGPGTDTQYF. In nucleotides, the CDR3 is TGTGCCAGCAGCCAAGCACTAGCGGGAGGGCCAGGGACAGATACGCAGTATTTT.

The chain recombines TRBV27 with TRBJ1-1; unclear D gene. Germline values: CDR1 MNHEY, CDR2 SMNVEV (reference sequence). V dropped 7 bases and J dropped 0 bases, with 9 bases sitting between them. The CDR3 has 13 residues. The CDR3 DNA reads TGTGCCAGCAAGAGACAAATGAACACTGAAGCTTTCTTT. Its protein is CASKRQMNTEAFF.

This clonotype was seen only a few times. The V call is TRBV4-1, the J call TRBJ1-1; D unresolved. Germline-derived CDR1 and CDR2 are MGHRA and YSYEKL. V gave up 1 base and J gave up 5 bases, with 11 bases separating them. The CDR3 contains 14 residues. The CDR3 coding sequence is TGCGCCAGCAGCCAAGGCTCCCGGCTGACTGAAGCTTTCTTT. It is translated as CASSQGSRLTEAFF.

The chain couples TRBV7-9 to TRBJ1-6; TRBD1 matches 7 bases. V lost 5 bases to trimming and J lost 2 bases; unmatched junction nucleotides: 3. The germline V gene encodes CDR1 SEHNR and CDR2 FQNEAQ (reference sequence). The CDR3 runs to 15 residues. CDR3 DNA sequence: TGTGCCAGCAGCGCGGACAGGCCCTATAATTCACCCCTCCACTTT. It encodes CASSADRPYNSPLHF.

The chain has TRBV5-1 and TRBJ1-1; 10 bases align to TRBD1. J gave up 4 bases and V 6 bases, and 6 bases lay outside the gene matches. The CDR3 totals 14 residues. Germline values: CDR1 SGHRS, CDR2 YFSETQ. The CDR3 sequence is CASKSGTGATEAFF. The CDR3 DNA follows: TGCGCCAGCAAATCCGGGACAGGGGCCACTGAAGCTTTCTTT.

A remark on this clonotype: At one end, the junction sequence differs from germline, possibly due to a read error. The V call is TRBV27, the J call TRBJ2-1; either TRBD1 or TRBD2 may fit D (5 bases each). Germline V lookup: CDR1 MNHEY, CDR2 SMNVEV (reference sequence). The length of the CDR3 is 13 residues. The CDR3 DNA follows: TGTGCCGGCAGTCGGGACGGACCCAATGAGCAGTTCTTC. Translation gives CAGSRDGPNEQFF.

The rearrangement joins TRBV10-3 to TRBJ1-1, with D uncertain. The V end lost 1 base, the J end lost 3 bases, and 6 bases lay between the germline ends. The germline CDR1 and CDR2 sequences are ENHRY and SYGVKD. The CDR3 runs 13 residues. CDR3 residues: CAISEWRDTEAFF. The CDR3 nucleotides are TGTGCCATCAGTGAGTGGAGGGACACTGAAGCTTTCTTT.

This chain joins TRBV18 and TRBJ1-1, with D unclear. Trimming removed 3 bases from V and 5 bases from J, with 13 bases in between. Per germline, CDR1 KGHSH and CDR2 LQKENI. This CDR3 contains 14 residues. The CDR3 DNA sequence: TGTGCCAGCTCACCGACCGAAACTCGAACTGAAGCTTTCTTT. Encoded protein: CASSPTETRTEAFF.

The chain joins TRBV6-6 to TRBJ2-7, with D possibly TRBD2 on 6 matching bases. Trimming shortened V by 5 bases and J by 3 bases, and 14 bases separated the two germline ends. The CDR3 covers 14 residues. Per germline, CDR1 MNHNY and CDR2 SVGAGI (reference sequence). CDR3 nucleotides: TGTGCCAGCAGTCTCCCGGGGAGGCACTACGAGCAGTACTTC. The encoded protein is CASSLPGRHYEQYF.

The chain carries TRBV7-2 and TRBJ2-3; 14 bases agree with TRBD2. CDR1 and CDR2 (germline): SGHTA, FQGNSA. The CDR3 is made up of 17 amino acids. V dropped 2 bases and J dropped 2; count of bases not matched to a gene: 3. This chain's CDR3 is CASSLSTSGRATDTQYF. In DNA, the CDR3 is TGTGCCAGCAGCTTATCGACTAGCGGGAGGGCCACAGATACGCAGTATTTT.

This clonotype was recorded once. The DNA for the CDR3 is TGCAGTGCTAGAGGGGGGACAGAGGGGCTGGGAGGCTACACCTTC. Translation gives CSARGGTEGLGGYTF. V is TRBV20-1 and J is TRBJ1-2, with TRBD1 matching 7 bases. CDR3 length: 15 amino acids. V was clipped by 1 base and J by 8 bases; unmatched bases: 13. Germline CDR1 DFQATT, CDR2 SNEGSKA (reference sequence).

Here the CDR3 DNA reads TGCGCCAGCAGCCAAGAAAGAAGGGCAGAGAGAAGAGAGCAGTTCTTC. This encodes CASSQERRAERREQFF. The chain has TRBV4-1 and TRBJ2-1, with D hard to call. This CDR3 is 16 amino acids long. V was cut by 0 bases and J by 10 bases, with 19 bases left in between. Germline V lookup: CDR1 MGHRA, CDR2 YSYEKL.

This chain uses TRBV25-1 with TRBJ2-1; D remains ambiguous. The CDR3 runs 13 residues. Deletions cut 6 bases from V and 7 bases from J, with 13 bases between. Looked up from germline, CDR1 is MGHDK and CDR2 is SYGVNS. CDR3 amino acids: CASRAPFRNEQFF. The CDR3 DNA reads TGTGCCAGCAGGGCGCCGTTCAGGAATGAGCAGTTCTTC.